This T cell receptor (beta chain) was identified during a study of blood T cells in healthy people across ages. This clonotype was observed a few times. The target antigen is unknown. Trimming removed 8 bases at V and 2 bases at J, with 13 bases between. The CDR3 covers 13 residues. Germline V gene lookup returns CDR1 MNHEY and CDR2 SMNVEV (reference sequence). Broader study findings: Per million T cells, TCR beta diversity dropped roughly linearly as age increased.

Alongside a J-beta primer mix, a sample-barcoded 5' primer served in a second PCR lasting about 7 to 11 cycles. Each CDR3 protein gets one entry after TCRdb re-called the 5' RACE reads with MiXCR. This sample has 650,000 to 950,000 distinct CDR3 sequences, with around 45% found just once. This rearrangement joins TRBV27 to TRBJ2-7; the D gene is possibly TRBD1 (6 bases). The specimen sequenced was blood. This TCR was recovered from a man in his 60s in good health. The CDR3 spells CASGLDRTYEQYF. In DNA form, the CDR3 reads TGTGCCAGCGGCCTCGACAGGACCTACGAGCAGTACTTC.